This TCR beta chain derives from a study of blood T cell repertoires in COVID-19. CDR1 SNHLY and CDR2 FYNNEI come from the germline V gene. The V and J ends lost 4 bases and 0 bases respectively, with 10 bases between them. The CDR3 is made up of 15 amino acids. Only in-frame clones appear in the TCRdb table, and some are missing; sequencing was by immunoSEQ multiplex PCR. The sample lists some 150,000 clones, approximately 90% seen once, with 2.5% to 3% in the top ten. This chain joins TRBV2 and TRBJ2-1; possible D gene TRBD1, 6 bases. This clonotype originated in a man aged 55 to 70 with active or convalescent COVID-19. What was sequenced was peripheral blood. For the CDR3, the DNA is TGTGCCAGCAGTGTGGACAGCGGCTCCTACAATGAGCAGTTCTTC. Encoded protein: CASSVDSGSYNEQFF.